This paragraph covers one T cell receptor (beta chain) sequence. The sample originates from a study of T cell changes during pregnancy in multiple sclerosis. Trimming pared 6 bases from V and 5 bases from J, leaving 8 bases between. CDR1 is SGHTS, CDR2 YDEGEE, per germline. The CDR3 length is 11 residues. TCRdb's table, derived via immunoSEQ multiplex PCR, lists solely in-frame clones and lacks some. The sample holds 90,000 to 95,000 clones, around 93% seen once. The V call is TRBV5-8, the J call TRBJ2-5; D not resolved. The receptor comes from a female donor with multiple sclerosis, enrolled in a pregnancy study. The source was peripheral blood, collected in the third trimester of pregnancy. Here the CDR3 DNA reads TGTGCCAGCACTCAACAGGAGACCCAGTACTTC. As protein: CASTQQETQYF. Looking up the rest from reference TRBV5-8 and TRBJ2-5 gives the full variable domain: EAGVTQSPTHLIKTRGQQATLRCSPISGHTSVYWYQQALGLGLQFLLWYDEGEERNRGNFPPRFSGRQFPNYSSELNVNALELEDSALYLCASTQQETQYFGPGTRLLVL.